Each of the 28 T cell receptor beta chains below was sequenced from the same sample in a study of T cell repertoires in cytomegalovirus infection. No antigen has been assigned to these receptors. Each CDR3 protein is one row after TCRdb ran MiXCR on the reads. The repertoire holds more than 250,000 distinct CDR3 sequences, with about 25% as singletons. Material: cultured PBMCs, obtained from culture after CMV antigen stimulation. The source of these receptors is a human donor in good health (CMV status not recorded). Some clones in this sample may be carry-over from other donors' samples.

This clonotype was detected only a few times. The chain carries TRBV4-3 and TRBJ2-1; TRBD1 aligns across 8 bases. The V segment lost 1 base and the J segment 0 bases; nucleotides outside the gene matches: 17. This CDR3 region has 21 residues. The germline CDR1 and CDR2 sequences are LGHNA and YSLEER. The CDR3 sequence: CASSQGDRTGKVPISYNEQFF. Written as DNA, the CDR3 is TGCGCCAGCAGCCAAGGAGACCGGACAGGGAAGGTTCCTATCTCCTACAATGAGCAGTTCTTC.

The genes are TRBV28 and TRBJ1-5, with D hard to call. The CDR3 totals 13 residues. The V gene's germline CDR1 is MDHEN and CDR2 SYDVKM. V dropped 7 bases and J dropped 4 bases, with 11 bases sitting between them. The CDR3 sequence: CASKRGWNQPQHF. As DNA, the CDR3 is TGTGCCAGCAAACGTGGATGGAATCAGCCCCAGCATTTT.

This clonotype was counted at least ten times. The V and J genes are TRBV12-3 or TRBV12-4 and TRBJ1-3; TRBD1 aligns across 7 bases. Trimming took 6 bases from V and 8 from J; bases not matched to a gene: 10. The CDR3 length is 14 residues. CDR3 nucleotide sequence: TGTGCCAGCAGCCCCGGGGCAGGGGGGGACACCATATATTTT. It codes for CASSPGAGGDTIYF.

The table lists this clonotype with many counts. The rearrangement joins TRBV7-2 to TRBJ2-7; 7 nucleotides line up with TRBD1. The CDR3 has 14 amino acids. Unmatched junction bases numbered 7, after V lost 5 bases and J lost 3 bases. Germline CDR1 is SGHTA and CDR2 is FQGNSA. The CDR3 DNA sequence: TGTGCCAGCAGCCCGGGACAGTGGAACTACGAGCAGTACTTC. Translation gives CASSPGQWNYEQYF.

V usage is TRBV7-9 and J usage is TRBJ2-1, with D perhaps matching TRBD2 (5 bases). Germline CDR1 and CDR2: SEHNR and FQNEAQ (reference sequence). CDR3 size: 17 residues. V was cut by 1 base and J by 0 bases, with 13 bases left in between. CDR3 residues: CASSLGSLAGSYNEQFF. The CDR3 nucleotides are TGTGCCAGCAGCTTAGGTAGTTTGGCGGGCTCCTACAATGAGCAGTTCTTC.

The CDR3 loop reads CASSLTGDQPQHF. The CDR3 DNA reads TGTGCCAGCAGCTTAACGGGGGATCAGCCCCAGCATTTT. The V and J genes are TRBV7-3 and TRBJ1-5, with a tentative D call TRBD1 (5 bases). Trimming shortened V by 0 bases and J by 5 bases, and 5 bases separated the two germline ends. The CDR3 is 13 residues long. The germline V gene encodes CDR1 SGHTA and CDR2 FQGTGA.

CDR3 loop: CASSHSGSPAGELFF. In nucleotides, the CDR3 is TGTGCCAGCAGCCATAGCGGGAGCCCGGCCGGGGAGCTGTTTTTT. The V call is TRBV7-2, the J call TRBJ2-2; 9 bases line up with TRBD2. The CDR3 covers 15 residues. V was pared by 5 bases and J by 6 bases, with 7 bases of the junction left unmatched. The germline V gene has CDR1 SGHTA and CDR2 FQGNSA.

This clonotype was seen a handful of times. The genes are TRBV10-3 and TRBJ2-7, with 7 bases identical to TRBD1. This CDR3 spans 13 amino acids. Germline V CDR1 and CDR2: ENHRY, SYGVKD. J lost 6 bases, V lost 4 bases, and 6 bases had no gene match. The CDR3 sequence: CAISAYSGGEQYV. The DNA of the CDR3 is TGTGCCATCAGTGCCTACTCAGGGGGCGAGCAGTACGTC.

This clonotype was picked up many times. The CDR3 sequence: CASRINNLQGSTEAFF. Here the CDR3 DNA reads TGTGCCAGCAGGATAAATAATTTACAGGGAAGTACTGAAGCTTTCTTT. This chain uses TRBV7-2 with TRBJ1-1, with D tentatively TRBD1 (6 bases). CDR3 length: 16 residues. The germline CDR1 and CDR2 sequences are SGHTA and FQGNSA. V lost 6 bases to trimming and J lost 5 bases, with 22 bases between them.

This clonotype was picked up a small number of times. The V call is TRBV27, the J call TRBJ2-7; TRBD1 aligns across 8 bases. CDR3 length: 14 amino acids. V shed 5 bases, J shed 3 bases, and the junction held 6 bases outside the gene matches. CDR1 MNHEY and CDR2 SMNVEV come from the germline V gene (reference sequence). The CDR3 coding sequence is TGTGCCAGCAGTCGCCTAGGACAGGGCTACGAGCAGTACGTC. It is translated as CASSRLGQGYEQYV.

The chain joins TRBV20-1 to TRBJ2-1; 12 positions agree with TRBD2. The CDR3 has 15 residues. The germline gives CDR1 DFQATT, CDR2 SNEGSKA (reference sequence). V shed 6 bases, J shed 9 bases, and the junction held 12 bases outside the gene matches. CDR3 loop: CSASGLAGGDAEQFF. The CDR3, as DNA: TGCAGTGCCAGTGGGCTAGCGGGAGGGGATGCTGAGCAGTTCTTC.

This clonotype was recorded a few times. The CDR3 region is CASTGRRGGNYGYTF. The CDR3 bases are TGTGCCAGCACCGGACGGAGAGGAGGGAACTATGGCTACACCTTC. This rearrangement joins TRBV11-1 to TRBJ1-2; D ambiguous. This CDR3 has 15 residues. Germline assignment: CDR1 SGHAT and CDR2 FQDESV (reference sequence). V lost 7 bases, J lost 2 bases, and 17 bases lay in between. Full variable domain (outside the CDR3, taken from reference TRBV11-1 and TRBJ1-2): EAEVAQSPRYKITEKSQAVAFWCDPISGHATLYWYRQILGQGPELLVQFQDESVVDDSQLPKDRFSAERLKGVDSTLKIQPAELGDSAMYLCASTGRRGGNYGYTFGSGTRLTVV.

Regarding this clonotype: A read error is possible here, since a much larger clone lies one base away. The chain joins TRBV28 to TRBJ2-4; 7 bases fit TRBD1. Germline V gene lookup returns CDR1 MDHEN and CDR2 SYDVKM. V lost 4 bases and J lost 4; bases outside the gene matches: 4. The CDR3 consists of 14 residues. The CDR3 region is CASSSSRGKNIQYF. The DNA for the CDR3 is TGTGCCAGCAGTTCCAGCAGGGGGAAAAACATTCAGTACTTC. Variable domain in full (rest from reference TRBV28 and TRBJ2-4): DVKVTQSSRYLVKRTGEKVFLECVQDMDHENMFWYRQDPGLGLRLIYFSYDVKMKEKGDIPEGYSVSREKKERFSLILESASTNQTSMYLCASSSSRGKNIQYFGAGTRLSVL.

To note about this clonotype: With a much larger clone just one base away, this may be a read error. The chain recombines TRBV19 with TRBJ1-1, with TRBD1 matching 7 bases. CDR3 size: 16 residues. Germline CDR1 and CDR2: LNHDA and SQIVND (reference sequence). CDR3 amino acids: CANSIDRTGRNTEAFF. CDR3 coding DNA: TGTGCCAATAGTATAGATCGGACAGGCCGGAACACTGAAGCTTTCTTT.

The chain uses TRBV12-3 or TRBV12-4 and TRBJ2-3, with TRBD2 identical over 13 bases. The CDR3 runs 17 residues. With 5 bases clipped from V and 1 base from J, the junction kept 6 bases outside the gene matches. The CDR3 DNA reads as TGTGCCAGCAGTCCGGGACTAGCGGGACCTCGCACAGATACGCAGTATTTT. Amino acid sequence: CASSPGLAGPRTDTQYF.

This clonotype was observed many times. The chain joins TRBV7-2 to TRBJ2-5; TRBD1 might be the D (5 bases). The CDR3 runs to 14 residues. V was shortened by 4 bases and J by 4 bases, with 13 bases between the two germline ends. Germline CDR1 and CDR2: SGHTA and FQGNSA. The CDR3 sequence is CASSSRGSGETQYF. Written as DNA, the CDR3 is TGTGCCAGCAGCTCAAGGGGTTCGGGAGAGACCCAGTACTTC.

This clonotype has ten or more counts. This chain links TRBV7-2 with TRBJ1-4; D is unresolved. Between the trimmed V and J ends, which lost 2 bases and 4 bases, there was a span of 11 bases. CDR1 and CDR2 (germline): SGHTA, FQGNSA. The CDR3 is made up of 15 amino acids. CDR3 protein: CASSLRGADNEKLFF. CDR3 DNA: TGTGCCAGCAGCTTACGAGGCGCGGATAATGAAAAACTGTTTTTT.

This clonotype was seen many times. V gene TRBV7-9 combines with J gene TRBJ1-6; D is unresolved. Germline V gene data show CDR1 as SEHNR and CDR2 as FQNEAQ (reference sequence). This CDR3 has 15 residues. Between the trimmed V and J ends, which lost 1 base and 4 bases, there was a span of 8 bases. The CDR3 DNA reads TGTGCCAGCAGCTTAGGGCAGGAGTATAATTCACCCCTCCACTTT. This sequence encodes CASSLGQEYNSPLHF.

The chain has TRBV12-3 or TRBV12-4 and TRBJ1-2; D gene unclear. The CDR3 extends over 12 amino acids. V was cut by 5 bases and J by 4 bases, with 8 bases left in between. Here the CDR3 DNA reads TGTGCCAGCAGTCCAGCCTCCTATGGCTACACCTTC. Translation: CASSPASYGYTF.

The chain employs TRBV28 and TRBJ1-6; 7 nucleotides agree with TRBD1. This CDR3 region has 15 residues. V was clipped by 6 bases and J by 7 bases; unmatched bases: 9. CDR1 and CDR2 from the germline V gene are MDHEN and SYDVKM. The CDR3 sequence is CASSTVGTANSPLHF. DNA for the CDR3: TGTGCCAGCAGCACAGTGGGGACAGCCAATTCACCCCTCCACTTT. Supplemented by reference TRBV28 and TRBJ1-6, the full variable domain reads DVKVTQSSRYLVKRTGEKVFLECVQDMDHENMFWYRQDPGLGLRLIYFSYDVKMKEKGDIPEGYSVSREKKERFSLILESASTNQTSMYLCASSTVGTANSPLHFGNGTRLTVT.

The chain joins TRBV7-2 to TRBJ1-2; D gene unclear. This CDR3 comprises 15 residues. Germline loops: CDR1 SGHTA, CDR2 FQGNSA. Trimming took off 2 bases at V and 4 bases at J, with 14 bases between the two ends. For the CDR3, the DNA is TGTGCCAGCAGCTTATCGAGTATTACGTCCTATGGCTACACCTTC. Translating it yields CASSLSSITSYGYTF.

V is TRBV3-1 and J is TRBJ1-2; D not certain. Germline V lookup: CDR1 LGHDT, CDR2 YNNKEL (reference sequence). The CDR3 contains 14 residues. The V end was cut by 0 bases, the J end by 2 bases, with 7 bases between. The CDR3: CASSQDAGNYGYTF. DNA of the CDR3: TGTGCCAGCAGCCAAGATGCGGGAAACTATGGCTACACCTTC.

V gene TRBV7-9 combines with J gene TRBJ2-2, with 8 bases lining up with TRBD1. The CDR3 runs 17 residues. The germline CDR1 and CDR2 sequences are SEHNR and FQNEAQ (reference sequence). With 6 bases clipped from V and 4 bases from J, the junction kept 13 bases outside the gene matches. The CDR3 DNA reads TGTGCCAGCAGACCCCCCCCGGGACAGGATATCACCGGGGAGCTGTTTTTT. As protein: CASRPPPGQDITGELFF.

The chain employs TRBV4-1 and TRBJ2-3; D possibly matches TRBD1 or TRBD2 (5 bases each). CDR3 length: 13 residues. In germline, CDR1 is MGHRA, CDR2 YSYEKL. The V end lost 4 bases, the J end lost 6 bases, and 11 bases lay between the germline ends. CDR3 sequence (DNA): TGCGCCAGCAGCCTCCTAGGGGAGGATACGCAGTATTTT. Translation: CASSLLGEDTQYF.

This chain links TRBV27 with TRBJ2-6; D gene ambiguous. The CDR3 has 15 residues. In germline, CDR1 is MNHEY, CDR2 SMNVEV (reference sequence). V was pared by 3 bases and J by 0 bases, with 6 bases between. The CDR3: CASSFKGSGANVLTF. The CDR3 region has the DNA TGTGCCAGCAGTTTTAAGGGCTCTGGGGCCAACGTCCTGACTTTC.

V usage is TRBV10-3 and J usage is TRBJ1-1, with a possible D match to TRBD1 (5 bases). This CDR3 is built from 16 residues. Trimming took off 0 bases at V and 4 bases at J, with 15 bases between the two ends. The germline V gene has CDR1 ENHRY and CDR2 SYGVKD. The CDR3 nucleotides are TGTGCCATCAGTGAGTCGGCAGGGCTTGGTCCCACTGAAGCTTTCTTT. Translation: CAISESAGLGPTEAFF.

The chain couples TRBV7-8 to TRBJ2-5, with TRBD2 identical over 13 bases. Germline values: CDR1 SGHVS, CDR2 FQNEAQ. This CDR3 is built from 15 residues. Germline trimming cut 6 bases from V and 5 bases from J; bases unmatched to any gene: 6. This CDR3 is CASRSGLAGKETQYF. The CDR3 DNA sequence: TGTGCCAGCAGATCGGGACTAGCGGGAAAGGAGACCCAGTACTTC.

This clonotype was recorded at least ten times. This CDR3 reads CASSLGEDSEQFF. Written as DNA, the CDR3 is TGTGCCAGCAGCTTAGGGGAGGACAGTGAGCAGTTCTTC. The chain carries TRBV7-2 and TRBJ2-1, with D perhaps being TRBD1 or TRBD2 (6 bases each). The germline V and J ends were trimmed by 1 base and 9 bases, with 10 bases remaining between them. The CDR3 sequence is 13 residues long. Germline assignment: CDR1 SGHTA and CDR2 FQGNSA.